The 20 T cell receptor beta chains below come from one sample, sequenced in a study of blood T cell repertoires in COVID-19. TCRdb's table, derived via immunoSEQ multiplex PCR, lists solely in-frame clones and lacks some. The table includes under 140,000 clones, approximately 70% detected once. The specimen was peripheral blood. Every receptor here comes from a woman in her fifties or sixties with acute or convalescent COVID-19.

The chain carries TRBV6-4 and TRBJ2-6, with D tentatively TRBD1 (6 bases). The CDR3 covers 19 residues. Trimming stripped 4 bases from V and 0 bases from J, with 19 bases between. CDR1 and CDR2 (germline): MRHNA, SNTAGT. CDR3 sequence: CASSAHSGHTSSGANVLTF. Written as DNA, the CDR3 is TGTGCCAGCAGTGCACATTCGGGACATACGAGCTCTGGGGCCAACGTCCTGACTTTC.

This chain links TRBV7-7 with TRBJ2-3; TRBD2 matches 13 bases. CDR3 length: 15 amino acids. Germline CDR1 SSHAT, CDR2 FNYEAQ (reference sequence). With 5 bases clipped from V and 4 bases from J, the junction kept 3 bases outside the gene matches. DNA of the CDR3: TGTGCCAGCAGCAAGGGACTAGCGGGGTCAGATACGCAGTATTTT. Translation gives CASSKGLAGSDTQYF. Together with reference TRBV7-7 and TRBJ2-3, the CDR3 gives the full variable domain: GAGVSQSPRYKVTKRGQDVTLRCDPISSHATLYWYQQALGQGPEFLTYFNYEAQPDKSGLPSDRFSAERPEGSISTLTIQRTEQRDSAMYRCASSKGLAGSDTQYFGPGTRLTVL.

The CDR3 here is CAITGTGLSYEQYF. The CDR3 DNA reads as TGTGCCATCACTGGGACAGGGCTATCCTACGAGCAGTACTTC. The chain combines TRBV10-3 with TRBJ2-7; 9 nucleotides agree with TRBD1. CDR1 and CDR2 (germline): ENHRY, SYGVKD. The CDR3 consists of 14 residues. The ends lost 7 bases at V and 1 base at J; junction bases unmatched: 5.

This clone was counted a few times. The rearrangement joins TRBV6-5 to TRBJ1-2; 7 positions match TRBD1. J lost 2 bases, V lost 5 bases, and 2 bases had no gene match. The CDR3 is 13 residues long. The V gene's germline CDR1 is MNHEY and CDR2 SVGAGI. CDR3 sequence (DNA): TGTGCCAGCAGTAAGGGACAGAACTATGGCTACACCTTC. Amino acids: CASSKGQNYGYTF.

The chain carries TRBV11-2 and TRBJ1-2; possibly TRBD1 for D (5 bases). Trimming cost V 4 bases and J 8 bases, with 11 bases left between them. From germline, CDR1 is SGHAT and CDR2 FQNNGV. CDR3 length equals 12 residues. CDR3 in DNA: TGTGCCAGCAGCTCCTTCGGGGGGGGCTACACCTTC. Its protein product is CASSSFGGGYTF.

The rearrangement uses TRBV28 and TRBJ2-5; weak D call: TRBD1 (6 bases). This CDR3 spans 15 amino acids. CDR1 and CDR2 (germline): MDHEN, SYDVKM. Trimming shortened V by 6 bases and J by 5 bases, and 19 bases separated the two germline ends. The CDR3 DNA sequence: TGTGCCAGCAGCCTTAGACAGGTCGCTCGGGAGACCCAGTACTTC. Its protein is CASSLRQVARETQYF.

The chain combines TRBV2 with TRBJ1-6; 9 nucleotides agree with TRBD1. Germline CDR1 and CDR2: SNHLY and FYNNEI. V gave up 6 bases and J gave up 8 bases; unmatched junction bases: 8. This CDR3 is built from 15 residues. For the CDR3, the DNA is TGTGCCAGCAGCCTAGATACAGGGGGCGATTCACCCCTCCACTTT. Encoded protein: CASSLDTGGDSPLHF.

The chain employs TRBV5-1 and TRBJ2-2; D is unresolved. The CDR3 has 14 amino acids. Germline CDR1 SGHRS, CDR2 YFSETQ. V dropped 1 base and J dropped 2 bases, with 6 bases sitting between them. The CDR3 region is CASSLLPNTGELFF. The CDR3 DNA is TGCGCCAGCAGCTTGCTCCCTAACACCGGGGAGCTGTTTTTT.

This clone was detected ten times or more. The chain combines TRBV18 with TRBJ2-7; 8 nucleotides line up with TRBD1. The CDR3 is 15 residues long. Germline V gives CDR1 KGHSH, CDR2 LQKENI. Trimming removed 3 bases from V and 0 bases from J; junction bases left unmatched: 4. CDR3 coding DNA: TGTGCCAGCTCACCGGGGACAGGCCTCTCCTACGAGCAGTACTTC. Translated: CASSPGTGLSYEQYF.

V is TRBV4-2 and J is TRBJ1-3, with D uncertain. Trimming pared 0 bases from V and 4 bases from J, leaving 10 bases between. CDR1 and CDR2 from the germline V gene are LGHNA and YNFKEQ. CDR3 length: 15 residues. The CDR3 spells CASSQDSLPGNTIYF. CDR3 DNA: TGTGCCAGCAGCCAAGATAGTTTGCCAGGAAACACCATATATTTT.

The sample holds a few counts of this clone. The rearrangement links TRBV7-8 to TRBJ1-1, with a possible D match to TRBD1 (5 bases). The germline gives CDR1 SGHVS, CDR2 FQNEAQ. CDR3 length: 14 residues. V lost 5 bases and J 4 bases, leaving 14 bases between the germline ends. DNA for the CDR3: TGTGCCAGCAGCGCACAGGTGTTAAGCACTGAAGCTTTCTTT. This sequence encodes CASSAQVLSTEAFF.

This sequence joins TRBV5-4 and TRBJ2-1, with 9 bases aligning to TRBD1. The CDR3 has 14 amino acids. V gave up 4 bases and J gave up 8 bases; unmatched junction bases: 7. CDR1 and CDR2 from the germline V gene are SGHNT and YYREEE (reference sequence). The CDR3 here is CASSPRTGVDEQFF. CDR3 DNA sequence: TGTGCCAGCAGCCCCAGGACAGGGGTCGATGAGCAGTTCTTC.

V is TRBV7-2 and J is TRBJ2-6, with 13 bases fitting TRBD2. Germline trimming cut 7 bases from V and 1 base from J; bases unmatched to any gene: 7. The CDR3 runs to 18 residues. Germline V gene lookup returns CDR1 SGHTA and CDR2 FQGNSA. CDR3 loop: CASTPRTSGGSGANVLTF. The CDR3 DNA follows: TGTGCCAGCACCCCTAGGACTAGCGGGGGTTCTGGGGCCAACGTCCTGACTTTC.

The gene calls are TRBV10-2 and TRBJ1-2, with 7 bases aligning to TRBD1. The V gene end was trimmed by 2 bases and the J gene end by 7 bases; junction bases not matched to a gene: 7. The CDR3 contains 14 residues. Germline CDR1 WSHSY, CDR2 SAAADI. CDR3 DNA sequence: TGCGCCAGCAGTGAGGCAGGGGGGATTGGTGGCTACACCTTC. Its translation is CASSEAGGIGGYTF.

The chain uses TRBV7-9 and TRBJ1-2, with TRBD1 identical over 7 bases. CDR1 and CDR2 from the germline V gene are SEHNR and FQNEAQ (reference sequence). After removal of 5 bases from V and 6 bases from J, the junction contained 9 bases not matched to a gene. The CDR3 length is 14 residues. The CDR3 coding sequence is TGTGCCAGCAGCCAACTGACAGGGTTACATGGCTACACCTTC. Its protein product is CASSQLTGLHGYTF.

This chain links TRBV24-1 with TRBJ1-5, with D tentatively TRBD1 (6 bases). CDR1 is KGHDR and CDR2 is SFDVKD in the germline V gene. The CDR3 loop spans 15 amino acids. The V end was cut by 3 bases, the J end by 4 bases, with 12 bases between. CDR3 sequence reads: CATSDTRQVNQPQHF. In nucleotides, the CDR3 is TGTGCCACCAGTGATACTCGACAGGTTAATCAGCCCCAGCATTTT.

This clone was seen at least ten times. CDR3 DNA sequence: TGTGCCTGGACTAGCGGGGGGTATAAAGAGACCCAGTACTTC. Amino acid sequence: CAWTSGGYKETQYF. The chain couples TRBV30 to TRBJ2-5; 11 bases agree with TRBD2. Per germline, CDR1 GTSNPN and CDR2 SVGIG (reference sequence). The CDR3 contains 14 residues. V gave up 4 bases and J gave up 3 bases; unmatched junction bases: 4.

The chain employs TRBV7-9 and TRBJ1-1, with D possibly TRBD1 on 5 matching bases. CDR3 length: 15 amino acids. With 0 bases removed from V and 1 base from J, the gap between germline ends came to 9 bases. In germline, CDR1 is SEHNR, CDR2 FQNEAQ (reference sequence). The CDR3 DNA follows: TGTGCCAGCAGCTTAGCGGGCGGGACGAACACTGAAGCTTTCTTT. Protein product: CASSLAGGTNTEAFF.

The V and J genes are TRBV5-1 and TRBJ2-7; 7 bases fit TRBD1. CDR3 size: 16 residues. CDR1 is SGHRS and CDR2 is YFSETQ in the germline V gene. With 1 base clipped from V and 4 bases from J, the junction kept 11 bases outside the gene matches. CDR3 sequence (DNA): TGCGCCAGCAGCTTGTTACCGACAGGGCTTCGATACGAGCAGTACTTC. Protein: CASSLLPTGLRYEQYF.

This clone occurred a few times. The chain combines TRBV12-1 with TRBJ1-5; the table assigns TRBD1, which was not confirmed against the DNA. TRBV12-1 represents a pseudogene. CDR3 size: 16 residues. The CDR3 region is CASSLRQGKLDQPQHF. CDR3 nucleotides: TGTGCCAGCAGCCTCCGACAGGGGAAGTTGGATCAGCCCCAGCATTTT.